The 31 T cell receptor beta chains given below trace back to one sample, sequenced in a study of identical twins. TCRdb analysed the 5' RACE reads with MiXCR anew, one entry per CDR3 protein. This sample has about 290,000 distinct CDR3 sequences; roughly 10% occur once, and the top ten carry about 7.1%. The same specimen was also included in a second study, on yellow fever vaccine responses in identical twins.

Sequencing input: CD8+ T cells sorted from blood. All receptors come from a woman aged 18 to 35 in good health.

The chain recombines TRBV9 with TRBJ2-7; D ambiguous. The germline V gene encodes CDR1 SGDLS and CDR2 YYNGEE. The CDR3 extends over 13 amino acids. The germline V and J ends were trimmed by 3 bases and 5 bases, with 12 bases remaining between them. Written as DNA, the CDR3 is TGTGCCAGCAGCGCACCTCCCTTCGACGAGCAGTACTTC. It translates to CASSAPPFDEQYF.

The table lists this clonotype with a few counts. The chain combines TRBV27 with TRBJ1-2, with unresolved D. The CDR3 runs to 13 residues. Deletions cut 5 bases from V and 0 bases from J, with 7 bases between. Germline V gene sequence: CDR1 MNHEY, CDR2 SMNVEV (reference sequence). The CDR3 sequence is CASSHGPNYGYTF. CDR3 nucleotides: TGTGCCAGCAGTCATGGGCCTAACTATGGCTACACCTTC.

The CDR3 here is CASTRGVEGGTPLHF. The CDR3 bases are TGTGCCAGCACCCGGGGGGTGGAAGGGGGCACACCCCTCCACTTT. The chain joins TRBV6-1 to TRBJ1-6; TRBD1 aligns across 7 bases. Germline CDR1 MNHNS, CDR2 SASEGT. With 7 bases clipped from V and 11 bases from J, the junction kept 14 bases outside the gene matches. CDR3 length: 15 residues.

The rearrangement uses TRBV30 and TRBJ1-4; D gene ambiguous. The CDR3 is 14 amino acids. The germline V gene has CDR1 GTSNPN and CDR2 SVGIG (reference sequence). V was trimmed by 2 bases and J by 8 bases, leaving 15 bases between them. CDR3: CAWSPDTAGEKLFF. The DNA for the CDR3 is TGTGCCTGGAGTCCGGATACGGCGGGAGAAAAACTGTTTTTT.

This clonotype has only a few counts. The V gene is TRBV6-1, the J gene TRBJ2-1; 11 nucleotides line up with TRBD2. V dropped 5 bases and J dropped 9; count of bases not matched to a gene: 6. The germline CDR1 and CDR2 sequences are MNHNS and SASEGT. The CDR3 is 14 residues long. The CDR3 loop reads CASSQPLAGAEQFF. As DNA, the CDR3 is TGTGCCAGCAGTCAACCACTAGCGGGGGCTGAGCAGTTCTTC.

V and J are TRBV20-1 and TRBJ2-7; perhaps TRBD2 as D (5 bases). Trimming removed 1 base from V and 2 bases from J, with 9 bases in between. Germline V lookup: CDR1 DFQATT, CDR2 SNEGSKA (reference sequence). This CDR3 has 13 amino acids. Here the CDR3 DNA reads TGCAGTGCTAGAGGGACTGTACCCTACGAGCAGTACTTC. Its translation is CSARGTVPYEQYF.

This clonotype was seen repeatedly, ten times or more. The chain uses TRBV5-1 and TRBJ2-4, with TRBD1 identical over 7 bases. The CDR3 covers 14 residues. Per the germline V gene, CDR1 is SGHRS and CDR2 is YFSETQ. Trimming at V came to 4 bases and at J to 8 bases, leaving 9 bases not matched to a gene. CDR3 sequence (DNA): TGCGCCAGCAGCCATCCCGACAGGGCGGACATTCAGTACTTC. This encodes CASSHPDRADIQYF.

The CDR3 region has the DNA TGTGCCAGCAGCTTGTGGACTAGCGGGGGGAGCACAGATACGCAGTATTTT. The encoded protein is CASSLWTSGGSTDTQYF. This chain connects TRBV5-4 to TRBJ2-3, with 14 positions matching TRBD2. CDR3 size: 17 residues. Per the germline V gene, CDR1 is SGHNT and CDR2 is YYREEE (reference sequence). Trimming took 1 base from V and 0 from J; bases not matched to a gene: 1.

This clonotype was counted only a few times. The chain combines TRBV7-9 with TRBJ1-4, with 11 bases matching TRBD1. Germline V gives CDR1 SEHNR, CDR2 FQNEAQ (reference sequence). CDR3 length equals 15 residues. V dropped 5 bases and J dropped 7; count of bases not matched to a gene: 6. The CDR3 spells CASSGGQGASEKLFF. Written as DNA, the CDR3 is TGTGCCAGCAGCGGAGGACAGGGGGCAAGTGAAAAACTGTTTTTT.

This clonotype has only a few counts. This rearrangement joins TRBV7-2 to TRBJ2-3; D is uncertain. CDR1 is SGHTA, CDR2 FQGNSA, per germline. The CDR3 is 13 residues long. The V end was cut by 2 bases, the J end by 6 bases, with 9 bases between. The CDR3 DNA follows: TGTGCCAGCAGCTTATCGGTGGCGGATACGCAGTATTTT. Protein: CASSLSVADTQYF.

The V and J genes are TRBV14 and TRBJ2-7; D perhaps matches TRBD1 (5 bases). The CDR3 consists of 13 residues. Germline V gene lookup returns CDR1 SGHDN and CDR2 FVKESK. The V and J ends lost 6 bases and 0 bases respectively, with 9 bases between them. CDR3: CASRHQGSYEQYF. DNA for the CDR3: TGTGCCAGCAGGCATCAGGGCTCCTACGAGCAGTACTTC.

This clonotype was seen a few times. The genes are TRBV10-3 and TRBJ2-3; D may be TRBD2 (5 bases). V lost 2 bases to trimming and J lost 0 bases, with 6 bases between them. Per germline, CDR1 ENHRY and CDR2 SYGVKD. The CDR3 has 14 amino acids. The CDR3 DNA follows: TGTGCCATCAGTGAGGCTAGCAGCACAGATACGCAGTATTTT. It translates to CAISEASSTDTQYF.

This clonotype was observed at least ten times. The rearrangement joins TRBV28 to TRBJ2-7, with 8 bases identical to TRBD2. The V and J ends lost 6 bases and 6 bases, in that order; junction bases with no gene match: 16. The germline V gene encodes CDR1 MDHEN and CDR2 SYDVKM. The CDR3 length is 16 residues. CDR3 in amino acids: CASRSMSDGGAGEQYF. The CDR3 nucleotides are TGTGCCAGCAGATCCATGTCCGACGGGGGGGCGGGCGAGCAGTACTTC.

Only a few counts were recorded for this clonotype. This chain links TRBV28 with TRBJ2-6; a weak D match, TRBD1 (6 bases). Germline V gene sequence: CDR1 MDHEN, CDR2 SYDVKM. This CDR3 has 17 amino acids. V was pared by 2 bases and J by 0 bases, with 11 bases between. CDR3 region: CASSLTGPLSGANVLTF. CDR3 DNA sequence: TGTGCCAGCAGTTTAACAGGGCCTCTCTCTGGGGCCAACGTCCTGACTTTC.

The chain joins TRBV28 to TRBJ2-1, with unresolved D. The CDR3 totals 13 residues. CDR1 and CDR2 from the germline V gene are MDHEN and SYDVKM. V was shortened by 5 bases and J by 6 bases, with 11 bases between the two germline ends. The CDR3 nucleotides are TGTGCCAGCAGTCCCCTCTACGGCAATGAGCAGTTCTTC. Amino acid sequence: CASSPLYGNEQFF. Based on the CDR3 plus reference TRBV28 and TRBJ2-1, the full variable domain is DVKVTQSSRYLVKRTGEKVFLECVQDMDHENMFWYRQDPGLGLRLIYFSYDVKMKEKGDIPEGYSVSREKKERFSLILESASTNQTSMYLCASSPLYGNEQFFGPGTRLTVL.

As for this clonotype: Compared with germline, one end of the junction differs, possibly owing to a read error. The CDR3 here is CTSSDASSTDTQYF. Here the CDR3 DNA reads TGTACCAGCAGTGACGCGTCTTCCACAGATACGCAGTATTTT. The chain is built from TRBV7-9 and TRBJ2-3; no reliable D call. The CDR3 is 14 amino acids. Germline V gives CDR1 SEHNR, CDR2 FQNEAQ (reference sequence).

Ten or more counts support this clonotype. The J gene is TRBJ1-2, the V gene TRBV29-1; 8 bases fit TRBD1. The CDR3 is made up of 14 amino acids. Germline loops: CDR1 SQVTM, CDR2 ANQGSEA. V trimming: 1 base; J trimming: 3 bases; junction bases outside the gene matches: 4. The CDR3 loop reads CSVEARGRDYGYTF. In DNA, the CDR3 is TGCAGCGTTGAAGCCAGGGGGCGCGACTATGGCTACACCTTC. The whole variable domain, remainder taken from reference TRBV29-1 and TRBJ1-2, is SAVISQKPSRDICQRGTSLTIQCQVDSQVTMMFWYRQQPGQSLTLIATANQGSEATYESGFVIDKFPISRPNLTFSTLTVSNMSPEDSSIYLCSVEARGRDYGYTFGSGTRLTVV.

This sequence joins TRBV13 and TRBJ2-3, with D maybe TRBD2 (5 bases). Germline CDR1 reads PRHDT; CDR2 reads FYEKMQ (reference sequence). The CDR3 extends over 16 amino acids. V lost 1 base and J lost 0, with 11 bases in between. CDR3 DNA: TGTGCCAGCAGCTTAGCGGAGCGGACTAGCACAGATACGCAGTATTTT. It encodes CASSLAERTSTDTQYF.

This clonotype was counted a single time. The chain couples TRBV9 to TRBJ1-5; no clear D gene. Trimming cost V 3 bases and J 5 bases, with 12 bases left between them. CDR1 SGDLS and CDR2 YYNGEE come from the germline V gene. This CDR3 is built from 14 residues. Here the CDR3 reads CASSADGVDQPQHF. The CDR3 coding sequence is TGTGCCAGCAGCGCCGATGGGGTAGATCAGCCCCAGCATTTT.

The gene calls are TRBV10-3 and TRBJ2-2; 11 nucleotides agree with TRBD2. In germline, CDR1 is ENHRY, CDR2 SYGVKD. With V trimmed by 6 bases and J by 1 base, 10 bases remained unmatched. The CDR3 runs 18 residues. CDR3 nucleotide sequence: TGTGCCATCAGAATTACCGGGACTAGCGGAGAGAACACCGGGGAGCTGTTTTTT. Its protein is CAIRITGTSGENTGELFF.

For the CDR3, the DNA is TGTGCCAGCTCACTTCCGGGACTAGGTAACGAGCAGTACTTC. This sequence encodes CASSLPGLGNEQYF. This rearrangement joins TRBV18 to TRBJ2-7, with 8 bases that match TRBD2. Germline lookup yields CDR1 KGHSH and CDR2 LQKENI. After removal of 4 bases from V and 5 bases from J, the junction contained 7 bases not matched to a gene. This CDR3 is 14 amino acids long.

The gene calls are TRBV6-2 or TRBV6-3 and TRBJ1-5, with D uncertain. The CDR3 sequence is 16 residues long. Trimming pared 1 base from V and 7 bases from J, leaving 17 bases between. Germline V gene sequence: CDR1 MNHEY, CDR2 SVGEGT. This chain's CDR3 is CASSYFRSPSTQPQHF. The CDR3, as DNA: TGTGCCAGCAGTTACTTCAGGTCTCCTTCAACCCAGCCCCAGCATTTT.

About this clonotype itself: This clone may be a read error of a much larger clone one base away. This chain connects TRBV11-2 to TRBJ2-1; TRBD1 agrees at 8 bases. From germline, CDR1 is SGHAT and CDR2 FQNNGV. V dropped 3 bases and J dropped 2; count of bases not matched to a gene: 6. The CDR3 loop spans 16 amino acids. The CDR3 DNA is TGTGCCAGCAGCTTGATGGCACAGGGGGCCTACAATGAGCAGTTCTTC. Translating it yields CASSLMAQGAYNEQFF.

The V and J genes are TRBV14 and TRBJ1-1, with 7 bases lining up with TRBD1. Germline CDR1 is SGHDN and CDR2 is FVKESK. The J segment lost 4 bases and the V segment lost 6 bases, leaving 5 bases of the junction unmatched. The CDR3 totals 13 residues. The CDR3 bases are TGTGCCAGCAGTTCAGGGGGGAGCACTGAAGCTTTCTTT. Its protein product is CASSSGGSTEAFF.

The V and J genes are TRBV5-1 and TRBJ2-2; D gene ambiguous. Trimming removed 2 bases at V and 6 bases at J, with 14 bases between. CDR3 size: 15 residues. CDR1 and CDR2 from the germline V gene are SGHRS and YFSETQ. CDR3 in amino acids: CASSFPAITPGELFF. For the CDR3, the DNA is TGCGCCAGCAGCTTCCCGGCGATTACCCCCGGGGAGCTGTTTTTT.

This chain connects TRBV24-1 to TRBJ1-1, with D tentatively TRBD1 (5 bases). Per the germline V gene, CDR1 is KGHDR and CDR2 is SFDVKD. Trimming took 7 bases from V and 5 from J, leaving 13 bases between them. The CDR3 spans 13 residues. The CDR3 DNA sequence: TGTGCCACCAGGGCAGGGATGGGTACTGAAGCTTTCTTT. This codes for CATRAGMGTEAFF.

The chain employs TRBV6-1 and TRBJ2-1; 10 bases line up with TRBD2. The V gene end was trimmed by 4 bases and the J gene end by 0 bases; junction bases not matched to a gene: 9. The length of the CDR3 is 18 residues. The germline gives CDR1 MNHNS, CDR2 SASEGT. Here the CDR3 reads CASSAELAGISSYNEQFF. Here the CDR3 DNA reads TGTGCCAGCAGTGCCGAACTAGCGGGGATCAGCTCCTACAATGAGCAGTTCTTC.

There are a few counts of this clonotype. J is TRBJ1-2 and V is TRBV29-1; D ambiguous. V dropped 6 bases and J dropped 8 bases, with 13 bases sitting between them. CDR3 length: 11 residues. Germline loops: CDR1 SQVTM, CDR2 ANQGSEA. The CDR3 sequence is CSVRQASGYTF. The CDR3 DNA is TGCAGCGTGCGCCAGGCAAGCGGCTACACCTTC.

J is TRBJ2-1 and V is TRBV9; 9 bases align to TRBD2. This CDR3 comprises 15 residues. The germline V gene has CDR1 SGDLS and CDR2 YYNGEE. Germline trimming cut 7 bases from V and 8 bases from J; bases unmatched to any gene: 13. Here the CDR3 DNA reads TGTGCCAGCGCCCTCGGGACTAGCCCCCGCGATGAGCAGTTCTTC. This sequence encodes CASALGTSPRDEQFF.

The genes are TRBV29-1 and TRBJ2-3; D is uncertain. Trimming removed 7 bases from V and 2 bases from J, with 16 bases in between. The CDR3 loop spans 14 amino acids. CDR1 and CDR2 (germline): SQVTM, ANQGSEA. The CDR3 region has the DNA TGCAGCGCCCGGTTAGAGTCGTTCACAGATACGCAGTATTTT. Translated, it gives CSARLESFTDTQYF.

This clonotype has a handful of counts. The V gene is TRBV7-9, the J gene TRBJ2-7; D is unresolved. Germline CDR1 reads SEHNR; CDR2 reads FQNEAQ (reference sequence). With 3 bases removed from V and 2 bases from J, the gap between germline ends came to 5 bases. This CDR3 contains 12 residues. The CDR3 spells CASSFRTYEQYF. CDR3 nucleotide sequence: TGTGCCAGCAGCTTTAGAACCTACGAGCAGTACTTC.